These 29 T cell receptor beta chains were sequenced from one sample in a study of CD8 T cells in Susac syndrome. Random hexamers served to reverse transcribe about 0.5 to 1 ug RNA. TCRdb used MiXCR to reprocess the immunoSEQ multiplex PCR reads, holding one entry per CDR3 protein. The data contain roughly 180,000 distinct CDR3 sequences, approximately 94% of them singletons. The specimen sequenced was CD4+ T cells from PBMCs. The source is a human donor in good health.

V gene TRBV12-3 or TRBV12-4 combines with J gene TRBJ2-1; unclear D gene. V was shortened by 1 base and J by 5 bases, with 9 bases between the two germline ends. This CDR3 contains 14 residues. The CDR3 loop is CASSLGGSNNEQFF. Written as DNA, the CDR3 is TGTGCCAGCAGTTTAGGAGGATCTAACAATGAGCAGTTCTTC.

The V gene is TRBV2, the J gene TRBJ2-7, with D tentatively TRBD2 (6 bases). Germline V gene data show CDR1 as SNHLY and CDR2 as FYNNEI. The CDR3 has 13 amino acids. With 6 bases removed from V and 3 bases from J, the gap between germline ends came to 12 bases. The CDR3 nucleotides are TGTGCCAGCAGGGGAGGAGCGGGCTACGAGCAGTACTTC. It codes for CASRGGAGYEQYF.

J is TRBJ2-7 and V is TRBV12-3 or TRBV12-4, with TRBD1 matching 8 bases. There are 16 residues in the CDR3. Trimming removed 1 base from V and 0 bases from J; junction bases left unmatched: 5. DNA for the CDR3: TGTGCCAGCAGTTTAGGTCGGACAGGGAACTCCTACGAGCAGTACTTC. Encoded protein: CASSLGRTGNSYEQYF.

V and J are TRBV7-2 and TRBJ2-7; D is unclear. The CDR3 runs to 14 residues. CDR1 is SGHTA and CDR2 is FQGNSA in the germline V gene. With 5 bases removed from V and 0 bases from J, the gap between germline ends came to 11 bases. CDR3 in DNA: TGTGCCAGCAGCCACGACTCGGGCTCCTACGAGCAGTACTTC. It specifies CASSHDSGSYEQYF.

The chain combines TRBV7-8 with TRBJ2-7; D is unclear. V lost 1 base and J lost 2, with 12 bases in between. Germline V CDR1 and CDR2: SGHVS, FQNEAQ. The CDR3 is 15 amino acids. The CDR3 region is CASSLVARATYEQYF. CDR3 sequence (DNA): TGTGCCAGCAGCTTAGTGGCACGCGCAACCTACGAGCAGTACTTC.

The chain carries TRBV6-2 or TRBV6-3 and TRBJ2-7; no reliable D call. The CDR3 sequence is 13 residues long. Trimming took off 7 bases at V and 0 bases at J, with 10 bases between the two ends. The germline CDR1 and CDR2 sequences are MNHEY and SVGEGT. CDR3 coding DNA: TGTGCCAGCACCCGATACATCTCCTACGAGCAGTACTTC. It specifies CASTRYISYEQYF.

The rearrangement joins TRBV6-2 or TRBV6-3 to TRBJ1-1; D perhaps matches TRBD1 (5 bases). V gave up 2 bases and J gave up 4 bases, with 11 bases separating them. Germline V gene lookup returns CDR1 MNHEY and CDR2 SVGEGT. The CDR3 covers 14 residues. The CDR3 region has the DNA TGTGCCAGCAGTTACACCAGGGTCAGCACTGAAGCTTTCTTT. It encodes CASSYTRVSTEAFF.

This clonotype was recorded only once. This chain connects TRBV7-3 to TRBJ2-2, with TRBD2 matching over 7 bases. The length of the CDR3 is 16 residues. V trimming: 2 bases; J trimming: 2 bases; junction bases outside the gene matches: 5. The germline V gene encodes CDR1 SGHTA and CDR2 FQGTGA. In DNA, the CDR3 is TGTGCCAGCAGCTTACCAAGCGGGATTAACACCGGGGAGCTGTTTTTT. This sequence encodes CASSLPSGINTGELFF.

This clonotype was found once. The gene calls are TRBV7-2 and TRBJ2-3, with no clear D. Germline CDR1 is SGHTA and CDR2 is FQGNSA. CDR3 length: 13 amino acids. V lost 5 bases to trimming and J lost 3 bases, with 9 bases between them. This CDR3 reads CASSRLVTDTQYF. The CDR3 nucleotides are TGTGCCAGCAGCCGTCTCGTAACAGATACGCAGTATTTT.

The gene calls are TRBV29-1 and TRBJ2-1, with TRBD2 matching 11 bases. This CDR3 is 15 amino acids long. The V and J ends lost 4 bases and 7 bases, in that order; junction bases with no gene match: 9. Looked up from germline, CDR1 is SQVTM and CDR2 is ANQGSEA. The CDR3 is CSVVHLAGGGNEQFF. In DNA form, the CDR3 reads TGCAGCGTTGTGCACCTAGCGGGAGGCGGGAATGAGCAGTTCTTC.

The chain uses TRBV3-1 and TRBJ1-5; no definite D call. The CDR3 consists of 13 residues. Germline V gene sequence: CDR1 LGHDT, CDR2 YNNKEL (reference sequence). The V gene lost 0 bases and the J gene lost 7 bases, with 7 bases spanning the gap. The CDR3 is CASSQDQVQPQHF. CDR3 sequence (DNA): TGTGCCAGCAGCCAAGATCAGGTCCAGCCCCAGCATTTT.

This clonotype came up once. The chain carries TRBV5-4 and TRBJ1-2, with 7 bases matching TRBD1. CDR1 and CDR2 from the germline V gene are SGHNT and YYREEE (reference sequence). CDR3 length: 14 residues. Trimming removed 9 bases from V and 0 bases from J; junction bases left unmatched: 8. CDR3 in amino acids: CAIAADRTNYGYTF. The DNA of the CDR3 is TGTGCCATCGCGGCGGACAGGACTAACTATGGCTACACCTTC.

The chain uses TRBV9 and TRBJ2-2; the match to TRBD1 covers 8 bases. CDR3 length: 16 amino acids. V shed 3 bases and J 6 bases; nucleotides not matched to a gene: 10. CDR1 is SGDLS and CDR2 is YYNGEE in the germline V gene. The CDR3 sequence is CASSARQGKVSGELFF. In DNA, the CDR3 is TGTGCCAGCAGCGCTCGACAGGGGAAGGTTTCCGGGGAGCTGTTTTTT.

This chain links TRBV24-1 with TRBJ2-3, with D maybe TRBD1 (5 bases). The CDR3 extends over 16 amino acids. Trimming took off 4 bases at V and 0 bases at J, with 13 bases between the two ends. Germline V lookup: CDR1 KGHDR, CDR2 SFDVKD. The CDR3 loop is CATSDRQSASTDTQYF. DNA for the CDR3: TGTGCCACCAGTGACCGACAGAGCGCTAGCACAGATACGCAGTATTTT.

The rearrangement links TRBV28 to TRBJ2-6, with D possibly being TRBD2 (5 bases). The CDR3 is made up of 18 amino acids. Germline V gene sequence: CDR1 MDHEN, CDR2 SYDVKM. V was cut by 3 bases and J by 0 bases, with 15 bases left in between. This CDR3 reads CASSFADMGSSGANVLTF. In DNA, the CDR3 is TGTGCCAGCAGTTTTGCTGACATGGGGAGCTCTGGGGCCAACGTCCTGACTTTC.

The chain joins TRBV20-1 to TRBJ2-1; tentative D call: TRBD1 (5 bases). CDR3 length equals 13 residues. From germline, CDR1 is DFQATT and CDR2 SNEGSKA (reference sequence). The V and J ends lost 5 bases and 4 bases respectively, with 12 bases between them. CDR3 protein: CSAHTDTYNEQFF. The CDR3 region has the DNA TGCAGTGCTCATACGGACACTTACAATGAGCAGTTCTTC.

This sequence joins TRBV7-2 and TRBJ2-6; possible D gene TRBD1, 6 bases. The CDR3 loop spans 16 amino acids. Germline V gene data show CDR1 as SGHTA and CDR2 as FQGNSA. V was trimmed by 7 bases and J by 2 bases, leaving 15 bases between them. The CDR3 coding sequence is TGTGCCAGCACCCCGGACAGTTCTGCTGGGGCCAACGTCCTGACTTTC. Translated, it gives CASTPDSSAGANVLTF.

This chain joins TRBV7-2 and TRBJ1-4; 7 bases agree with TRBD1. Germline CDR1 and CDR2: SGHTA and FQGNSA. CDR3 length: 15 residues. V trimming: 5 bases; J trimming: 5 bases; junction bases outside the gene matches: 8. The DNA of the CDR3 is TGTGCCAGCAGCAACACAGGGGAGAGGAATGAAAAACTGTTTTTT. As protein: CASSNTGERNEKLFF.

This chain connects TRBV20-1 to TRBJ2-1, with TRBD2 matching 9 bases. Germline V lookup: CDR1 DFQATT, CDR2 SNEGSKA (reference sequence). This CDR3 is 15 amino acids long. V lost 3 bases to trimming and J lost 7 bases; unmatched junction nucleotides: 10. This CDR3 is CSARKGSGSGNEQFF. The CDR3 DNA sequence: TGCAGTGCTAGGAAAGGTAGCGGGAGTGGGAATGAGCAGTTCTTC.

The CDR3 DNA sequence: TGTGCCAGCAGTTTCGGGGGTATACAGCCCCAGCATTTT. This encodes CASSFGGIQPQHF. The chain joins TRBV12-3 or TRBV12-4 to TRBJ1-5, with a tentative D call TRBD1 (5 bases). This CDR3 has 13 amino acids. V lost 3 bases, J lost 7 bases, and 10 bases lay in between.

This chain joins TRBV27 and TRBJ1-5; tentative D call: TRBD1 (5 bases). Trimming took off 3 bases at V and 4 bases at J, with 10 bases between the two ends. Germline values: CDR1 MNHEY, CDR2 SMNVEV (reference sequence). The length of the CDR3 is 14 residues. The CDR3 is CASSFLGVNQPQHF. The CDR3 bases are TGTGCCAGCAGTTTTTTAGGGGTAAATCAGCCCCAGCATTTT.

In this sample, this clonotype turned up once. The chain is built from TRBV15 and TRBJ2-7, with 10 bases that match TRBD1. The CDR3 covers 14 residues. The trim removed 5 bases at V and 3 bases at J, leaving 4 bases unmatched. CDR1 is LNHNV and CDR2 is YYDKDF in the germline V gene (reference sequence). As DNA, the CDR3 is TGTGCCACCAGCTTCGGGACAGGGGTCTACGAGCAGTACTTC. Its translation: CATSFGTGVYEQYF.

The genes are TRBV2 and TRBJ1-2; D unresolved. Germline CDR1 reads SNHLY; CDR2 reads FYNNEI. V lost 4 bases and J 4 bases, leaving 16 bases between the germline ends. The CDR3 loop spans 15 amino acids. The chain's CDR3 is CASSASVSPPYGYTF. DNA of the CDR3: TGTGCCAGCAGTGCATCGGTTTCCCCCCCCTATGGCTACACCTTC. Supplemented by reference TRBV2 and TRBJ1-2, the full variable domain reads EPEVTQTPSHQVTQMGQEVILRCVPISNHLYFYWYRQILGQKVEFLVSFYNNEISEKSEIFDDQFSVERPDGSNFTLKIRSTKLEDSAMYFCASSASVSPPYGYTFGSGTRLTVV.

This chain links TRBV5-6 with TRBJ1-1; D is unclear. Trimming removed 4 bases at V and 4 bases at J, with 14 bases between. CDR1 and CDR2 from the germline V gene are SGHDT and YYEEEE. CDR3 length equals 14 residues. CDR3 coding DNA: TGTGCCAGCAGCCCCGATGGAGGTGGCACTGAAGCTTTCTTT. It yields the protein CASSPDGGGTEAFF.

This clonotype was observed once. The chain links TRBV28 to TRBJ1-5; tentatively, D is TRBD1 (5 bases). The germline V gene encodes CDR1 MDHEN and CDR2 SYDVKM. Trimming removed 5 bases at V and 0 bases at J, with 11 bases between. The CDR3 spans 15 residues. The CDR3 DNA follows: TGTGCCAGCAGTAGGCAGGGATATAGCAATCAGCCCCAGCATTTT. Amino acid sequence: CASSRQGYSNQPQHF.

The chain is built from TRBV27 and TRBJ2-7; no firm D call. Trimming removed 4 bases at V and 2 bases at J, with 9 bases between. The CDR3 contains 13 residues. CDR1 and CDR2 (germline): MNHEY, SMNVEV (reference sequence). CDR3 in amino acids: CASSSLVPYEQYF. CDR3 bases: TGTGCCAGCAGTTCGCTAGTTCCCTACGAGCAGTACTTC.

The V gene is TRBV28, the J gene TRBJ2-7; maybe TRBD1 (7 bases). Trimming left V 5 bases short and J 6 bases short, with 11 bases between. This CDR3 is 12 amino acids long. Germline CDR1 MDHEN, CDR2 SYDVKM. This chain's CDR3 is CASSLQGGEQYF. CDR3 sequence (DNA): TGTGCCAGCAGTCTTCAGGGGGGCGAGCAGTACTTC.

The chain combines TRBV7-9 with TRBJ1-1; no reliable D call. Per germline, CDR1 SEHNR and CDR2 FQNEAQ (reference sequence). Between the trimmed V and J ends, which lost 5 bases and 6 bases, there was a span of 10 bases. The CDR3 sequence is 12 residues long. CDR3 sequence: CASSPRGSEAFF. As DNA, the CDR3 is TGTGCCAGCAGCCCACGGGGATCTGAAGCTTTCTTT.

This rearrangement joins TRBV7-8 to TRBJ2-3, with 9 bases aligning to TRBD2. Germline CDR1 is SGHVS and CDR2 is FQNEAQ. The junction had 7 bases not matched to a gene; V was cut back by 1 base and J by 2 bases. This CDR3 spans 17 amino acids. The CDR3 bases are TGTGCCAGCAGCTTAGTGGTAGCGGGAGTTTACACAGATACGCAGTATTTT. Its protein product is CASSLVVAGVYTDTQYF. The full variable domain, rest sourced from reference TRBV7-8 and TRBJ2-3, is GAGVSQSPRYKVAKRGQDVALRCDPISGHVSLFWYQQALGQGPEFLTYFQNEAQLDKSGLPSDRFFAERPEGSVSTLKIQRTQQEDSAVYLCASSLVVAGVYTDTQYFGPGTRLTVL.